These T cell receptor beta chains were read from a single sample in a study of lymphopenia after photon versus proton radiotherapy. Using immunoSEQ multiplex PCR, the repertoire was profiled, and TCRdb retains in-frame clones only, with some absent. The table includes just over 30,000 clones, approximately 95% detected once. Sequences were derived from peripheral blood, sampled from a patient treated with photon-based radiotherapy. The receptors shown here come from a woman aged 45-59 years with cholangiocarcinoma. Both conserved end residues are part of each CDR3. D genes are given only for firm matches. Size is omitted from some rows. Given values are once, few, many or a class for expanded clones.

>TRBJ1-1|few|NA|TRBV2
CASRQGRNTEAFF
TGTGCCAGCAGACAGGGCAGGAACACTGAAGCTTTCTTT
>TRBJ2-2|once|NA|TRBV2
CASHRVGNTGELFF
TGTGCCAGCCACAGGGTGGGGAACACCGGGGAGCTGTTTTTT
>TRBJ1-1|NA|NA|TRBV29-1
CSVDRANTEAFF
TGCAGCGTTGACAGGGCGAACACTGAAGCTTTCTTT
>TRBJ2-1|NA|NA|TRBV5-1
CASSLPGTVQFF
TGCGCCAGCAGCTTGCCCGGGACGGTGCAGTTCTTC
>TRBJ2-3|NA|NA|TRBV9
CASSGTWSTDTQYF
TGTGCCAGCAGCGGAACATGGAGCACAGATACGCAGTATTTT
>TRBJ1-1|NA|NA|TRBV6-5
CASRAGQGVYTEAFF
TGTGCCAGCAGGGCTGGCCAGGGCGTGTACACTGAAGCTTTCTTT
>TRBJ1-3|NA|TRBD1|TRBV18
CASSRSLTGTGEGNTIYF
TGTGCCAGCTCACGCTCTTTGACCGGGACAGGTGAAGGAAACACCATATATTTT
>TRBJ2-1|NA|NA|TRBV5-1
CASSLATGYNEQFF
TGCGCCAGCAGTTTGGCCACCGGCTACAATGAGCAGTTCTTC
>TRBJ2-1|NA|TRBD1|TRBV4-3
CASSPNYRGREQFF
TGCGCCAGCAGCCCAAATTACAGGGGGCGCGAGCAGTTCTTC
>TRBJ1-1|once|NA|TRBV4-3
CASSQDVGGNAPEGAFF
TGCGCCAGCAGCCAAGATGTAGGGGGAAACGCCCCGGAGGGAGCTTTCTTT
>TRBJ1-2|NA|NA|TRBV10-3
CAIRKQEDYGYTF
TGTGCCATCAGGAAACAGGAGGATTATGGCTACACCTTC
>TRBJ2-7|NA|NA|TRBV6-1
CASTDGAIHYEQYF
TGTGCCAGCACCGACGGAGCGATCCACTACGAGCAGTACTTC
>TRBJ1-5|NA|TRBD1|TRBV18
CASSPLQGSNQPQHF
TGTGCCAGCTCACCTTTACAGGGGAGCAATCAGCCCCAGCATTTT
>TRBJ1-4|NA|TRBD1|TRBV30
CAHSGQANEKLFF
TGTGCCCACTCGGGACAGGCAAATGAAAAACTGTTTTTT
>TRBJ1-4|NA|TRBD1|TRBV5-1
CASSLGGQGNEKLFF
TGCGCCAGCAGCTTGGGTGGACAGGGTAATGAAAAACTGTTTTTT
>TRBJ1-5|NA|NA|TRBV6-6
CASSSGYSNQPQHF
TGTGCCAGCAGTTCTGGGTATAGCAATCAGCCCCAGCATTTT
>TRBJ1-3|NA|NA|TRBV7-6
CASSPTVSSGNTIYF
TGTGCCAGCAGCCCCACAGTGAGCTCTGGAAACACCATATATTTT
>TRBJ1-5|NA|NA|TRBV10-2
CASSEWQGGQPQHF
TGCGCCAGCAGTGAATGGCAGGGAGGACAGCCCCAGCATTTT
>TRBJ1-3|NA|NA|TRBV6-1
CASPDRNPPGNTIYF
TGTGCCAGCCCGGACAGAAATCCACCTGGAAACACCATATATTTT
>TRBJ1-4|NA|NA|TRBV4-1
CASSQGFGTEKLFF
TGCGCCAGCAGCCAGGGTTTCGGAACTGAAAAACTGTTTTTT
>TRBJ1-2|NA|NA|TRBV2
CASGSTNPNYGYTF
TGTGCCAGCGGATCGACAAATCCTAACTATGGCTACACCTTC
>TRBJ2-5|NA|TRBD2|TRBV5-4
CASSPGGSWETQYF
TGTGCCAGCAGCCCGGGGGGTAGTTGGGAGACCCAGTACTTC